A selection of T cell receptor beta chains follows, all from one sample in a study of blood T cell repertoires in COVID-19. The data were produced by immunoSEQ multiplex PCR, yet TCRdb's version contains in-frame clones alone and is incomplete. There are about 220,000 clones in the sample; 83% occur only once, and 2% to 3% lies in the top ten. Sequenced: peripheral blood. These TCRs come from a middle-aged woman with active or convalescent COVID-19. CDR3s include the opening cysteine and the closing phenylalanine or tryptophan. D genes are given only for firm matches. Rows may omit the clone size; those that give it use once, few, many or a size class.

cdr3_aa cdr3_nt d_call v_call clone_size j_call
CASSFEVGNNEQFF TGCGCCAGCAGCTTTGAGGTTGGAAACAATGAGCAGTTCTTC NA TRBV5-1 NA TRBJ2-1
CASSLSISGLALYEQYF TGTGCCAGCAGTTTATCGATCTCGGGACTAGCGCTATACGAGCAGTACTTC TRBD2 TRBV27 NA TRBJ2-7
CASSYPHRGGGYGYTF TGTGCCAGCAGTTACCCCCACCGGGGAGGGGGGTATGGCTACACCTTC NA TRBV6-5 NA TRBJ1-2
CASSRQGKGRTDYGYTF TGTGCCAGCAGCCGACAGGGAAAGGGGCGCACGGACTATGGCTACACCTTC TRBD1 TRBV14 NA TRBJ1-2
CASSQQETQYF TGTGCCAGCAGCCAGCAAGAGACCCAGTACTTC NA TRBV11-3 NA TRBJ2-5
CASSPRAGGRTYNEQFF TGTGCCAGCAGCCCTAGAGCGGGGGGCCGTACCTACAATGAGCAGTTCTTC TRBD2 TRBV7-9 NA TRBJ2-1
CSASLLGSGARSGNQETQYF TGCAGTGCTAGTCTGCTAGGCAGTGGGGCCCGTAGTGGGAATCAAGAGACCCAGTACTTC NA TRBV20-1 few TRBJ2-5
CASSEWTSRRADTQYF TGTGCCAGCTCCGAGTGGACTAGCCGGCGGGCAGATACGCAGTATTTT TRBD2 TRBV11-3 NA TRBJ2-3
CASSLADNSYEQYF TGTGCCAGCAGCTTAGCCGACAACTCCTACGAGCAGTACTTC NA TRBV11-3 NA TRBJ2-7
CASSRGGRAGQAYGYTF TGTGCCAGCAGCCGAGGGGGAAGGGCCGGACAGGCCTATGGCTACACCTTC TRBD1 TRBV11-3 NA TRBJ1-2
CATSDPEGPAKETQYF TGTGCCACCAGTGACCCTGAGGGCCCGGCAAAAGAGACCCAGTACTTC NA TRBV24-1 NA TRBJ2-5
CASSEELVIDNEQFF TGTGCCAGCAGTGAAGAACTAGTTATCGACAATGAGCAGTTCTTC NA TRBV6-1 NA TRBJ2-1
CASSPAGGSYEQYF TGTGCCAGCAGCCCGGCGGGGGGTTCCTACGAGCAGTACTTC TRBD2 TRBV9 NA TRBJ2-7
CASSHPGRITEAFF TGCGCCAGCAGTCACCCGGGGAGGATAACTGAAGCTTTCTTT NA TRBV23-1 NA TRBJ1-1
CASSSTTGVDGANVLTF TGTGCCAGCAGCTCAACAACAGGGGTTGACGGGGCCAACGTCCTGACTTTC TRBD1 TRBV7-3 once TRBJ2-6
CASSSEGLDSNEQFF TGTGCCAGCAGCTCCGAGGGACTAGACAGCAATGAGCAGTTCTTC TRBD2 TRBV11-2 NA TRBJ2-1
CASSGLRTGQGAYEQYF TGTGCCAGCTCAGGACTCCGGACAGGCCAAGGGGCCTACGAGCAGTACTTC TRBD1 TRBV18 NA TRBJ2-7
CASSQDSGGAYEQYF TGCGCCAGCAGCCAGGATAGCGGGGGGGCCTACGAGCAGTACTTC TRBD2 TRBV4-3 NA TRBJ2-7
CASGPPRGSGTYNEQFF TGTGCTAGTGGTCCCCCCCGGGGTAGCGGAACCTACAATGAGCAGTTCTTC NA TRBV12-5 few TRBJ2-1
CASSQDPQGNSPLHF TGTGCCAGCAGCCAAGATCCACAGGGCAATTCACCCCTCCACTTT NA TRBV4-2 NA TRBJ1-6